This TCR beta chain derives from a study of cytomegalovirus exposure and HLA in healthy donors. Regarding the study as a whole: A previous analysis found most TCR beta V segments productive roughly 90% or roughly 30% of the time.

Primers included in the PCR were 60 Vbeta and 13 Jbeta primers. Clones were sequenced by immunoSEQ multiplex PCR, and TCRdb holds only the in-frame ones, with some missing. Here the sample spans more than 95,000 clones, 60% to 80% being singletons. The CDR3 is made up of 14 amino acids. V dropped 7 bases and J dropped 3 bases, with 16 bases sitting between them. From germline, CDR1 is MDHEN and CDR2 SYDVKM. Remarks on this clone: Its target is not known.

Sequenced material: PBMCs. The chain is built from TRBV28 and TRBJ2-7; D might be TRBD2 (6 bases). This TCR was recovered from a man in his fifties in good health and CMV-seropositive. CDR3 sequence (DNA): TGTGCCAGCATGCAGGGCGGGACCTACTACGAGCAGTACTTC. Residues: CASMQGGTYYEQYF.